The rows below give T cell receptor beta chains drawn from one sample of a study of blood T cell repertoires in COVID-19. Clones were sequenced by immunoSEQ multiplex PCR, and TCRdb holds only the in-frame ones, with some missing. The data show about 240,000 clones, with around 90% seen just once and roughly 7% held by the top ten. The sample was peripheral blood. Receptors originate from a man in his sixties who had recovered from COVID-19. Each CDR3 is given with its conserved first and last residue. D genes are given only for firm matches. Only part of the rows carry a size: once, few, many, or a class if the clone is expanded.

>-|TRBJ1-6|-|TRBV10-3
CAISEGNRQPLHF
TGTGCCATCAGTGAAGGAAACAGGCAACCCCTCCACTTT
>-|TRBJ2-2|-|TRBV5-6
CASSFQGWTGELFF
TGTGCCAGCAGCTTTCAGGGTTGGACCGGGGAGCTGTTTTTT
>-|TRBJ1-2|TRBD1|TRBV27
CASSLYGGAHRGALGYTF
TGTGCCAGCAGTTTATATGGGGGAGCCCACAGGGGCGCCTTGGGCTACACCTTC
>once|TRBJ2-3|-|TRBV7-6
CASSLVATMWTDTQYF
TGTGCCAGCAGCTTAGTCGCGACTATGTGGACAGATACGCAGTATTTT
>-|TRBJ1-1|TRBD1|TRBV7-2
CASSLGQAKGAFF
TGTGCCAGCAGCCTGGGACAGGCGAAGGGCGCTTTCTTT
>-|TRBJ2-3|-|TRBV5-1
CASSPGGRVDTQYF
TGCGCCAGCAGCCCCGGGGGTCGGGTAGATACGCAGTATTTT
>-|TRBJ2-4|TRBD1|TRBV24-1
CATSDPGQGVDIQYF
TGTGCCACCAGTGACCCCGGACAGGGTGTGGACATTCAGTACTTC
>few|TRBJ1-2|-|TRBV5-1
CASSLSFFEGYTF
TGCGCCAGCAGCTTGTCGTTTTTCGAGGGCTACACCTTC
>-|TRBJ1-1|-|TRBV6-5
CASSYAGGMRNTEAFF
TGTGCCAGCAGTTACGCGGGGGGAATGAGGAACACTGAAGCTTTCTTT
>-|TRBJ2-3|TRBD1|TRBV5-1
CASSRTGEDTQYF
TGCGCCAGCAGCAGAACAGGGGAAGATACGCAGTATTTT
>-|TRBJ2-7|TRBD2|TRBV24-1
CATSDDRTSGAYEQYF
TGTGCCACCAGTGATGATCGGACTAGCGGGGCCTACGAGCAGTACTTC
>-|TRBJ2-3|-|TRBV7-6
CASSLEGVMRYIPNTDTQYF
TGTGCCAGCAGCCTCGAAGGAGTAATGAGATATATACCGAACACAGATACGCAGTATTTT
>-|TRBJ1-2|TRBD1|TRBV28
CASSLWGTGYYGYTF
TGTGCCAGCAGTTTATGGGGGACAGGGTATTATGGCTACACCTTC
>-|TRBJ1-6|-|TRBV7-7
CASSPSTGPNSPLHF
TGTGCCAGCAGCCCAAGTACAGGGCCCAATTCACCCCTCCACTTT
>-|TRBJ1-1|-|TRBV6-2/TRBV6-3
CASSYGRTEAFF
TGTGCCAGCAGTTACGGCAGAACTGAAGCTTTCTTT
>-|TRBJ1-2|-|TRBV6-1
CASSLAGMGHGYTF
TGTGCCAGCAGTTTGGCAGGGATGGGCCATGGCTACACCTTC
>-|TRBJ2-2|-|TRBV7-2
CASSLGAGAGNTGELFF
TGTGCCAGCAGCCTAGGGGCTGGGGCAGGGAACACCGGGGAGCTGTTTTTT
>once|TRBJ2-1|-|TRBV5-1
CASSFPSSYNEQFF
TGCGCCAGCAGCTTCCCGAGCTCCTACAATGAGCAGTTCTTC
>-|TRBJ2-7|-|TRBV6-1
CASSEWSYEQYF
TGTGCCAGCAGTGAATGGAGCTACGAGCAGTACTTC
>-|TRBJ2-3|-|TRBV2
CASRSGGTDTQYF
TGTGCCAGCAGGTCGGGGGGCACAGATACGCAGTATTTT
>-|TRBJ2-3|TRBD1|TRBV29-1
CSVAISGTGYTDTQYF
TGCAGCGTTGCCATCTCCGGGACAGGTTACACAGATACGCAGTATTTT
>-|TRBJ1-2|-|TRBV6-5
CASRSYGYTF
TGTGCCAGCAGGAGCTATGGCTACACCTTC
>-|TRBJ2-1|TRBD2|TRBV2
CAIRTRLAGAYNEQFF
TGTGCCATCCGCACGCGACTAGCGGGGGCCTACAATGAGCAGTTCTTC
>-|TRBJ2-7|-|TRBV5-6
CASSLGTPAYEQYF
TGTGCCAGCAGCTTGGGGACACCGGCCTACGAGCAGTACTTC
>-|TRBJ1-2|TRBD1|TRBV28
CASSFGTDNYGYTF
TGTGCCAGCAGTTTTGGGACAGACAACTATGGCTACACCTTC
>-|TRBJ1-1|-|TRBV10-3
CATGPRVSEAFF
TGTGCCACCGGGCCCAGGGTTAGTGAAGCTTTCTTT
>-|TRBJ1-4|-|TRBV5-1
CASSPGGSGVNEKLFF
TGCGCCAGCAGCCCCGGGGGTAGCGGGGTGAATGAAAAACTGTTTTTT
>-|TRBJ1-5|-|TRBV5-5
CASSWDIYNQPQHF
TGTGCCAGCAGCTGGGACATCTACAATCAGCCCCAGCATTTT
>-|TRBJ1-1|-|TRBV2
CASQGSWNTEAFF
TGTGCCAGCCAGGGCTCTTGGAACACTGAAGCTTTCTTT
>-|TRBJ1-5|-|TRBV2
CASSEASGDQPQHF
TGTGCCAGCAGTGAAGCTTCAGGGGATCAGCCCCAGCATTTT
>once|TRBJ2-3|TRBD2|TRBV9
CASSVLLAGSADTQYF
TGTGCCAGCAGCGTACTCCTAGCGGGGTCCGCAGATACGCAGTATTTT
>few|TRBJ1-2|-|TRBV6-5
CATGTGGYGYTF
TGTGCCACCGGGACGGGGGGATATGGCTACACCTTC
>-|TRBJ2-1|TRBD1|TRBV2
CASGNRGPSYNEQFF
TGTGCCAGCGGCAACAGGGGGCCCTCCTACAATGAGCAGTTCTTC
>-|TRBJ2-3|-|TRBV24-1
CATSDLTRGKQYF
TGTGCCACCAGTGACCTGACACGGGGTAAGCAGTATTTT
>-|TRBJ1-4|TRBD1|TRBV5-1
CASSFTRGNNEKLFF
TGCGCCAGCAGCTTCACCAGGGGGAATAATGAAAAACTGTTTTTT
>few|TRBJ1-1|-|TRBV15
CATSDSPNTEAFF
TGTGCCACCAGTGACTCCCCCAACACTGAAGCTTTCTTT
>-|TRBJ1-5|TRBD1|TRBV19
CASSIGQGAAQPQHF
TGTGCCAGTAGTATAGGGCAGGGGGCTGCTCAGCCCCAGCATTTT
>-|TRBJ2-2|-|TRBV24-1
CATRDSISDGELFF
TGTGCCACCAGGGACAGCATTTCAGACGGGGAGCTGTTTTTT
>-|TRBJ1-2|-|TRBV5-1
CASSLVTVRDGYTF
TGCGCCAGCAGCTTGGTGACAGTACGCGATGGCTACACCTTC
>-|TRBJ2-1|-|TRBV15
CATSREWGRINEQFF
TGTGCCACCAGCAGAGAGTGGGGCAGAATCAATGAGCAGTTCTTC
>-|TRBJ2-7|TRBD2|TRBV6-5
CASRSLAGGSYEQYF
TGTGCCAGCAGATCTCTAGCGGGGGGCTCTTACGAGCAGTACTTC
>-|TRBJ2-5|TRBD1|TRBV5-4
CACTRQGKETQYF
TGTGCCTGCACGAGACAGGGCAAAGAGACCCAGTACTTC
>-|TRBJ1-5|TRBD1|TRBV10-3
CAISGDRGGNQPQHF
TGTGCCATCAGTGGCGACAGGGGGGGCAATCAGCCCCAGCATTTT
>-|TRBJ1-3|TRBD1|TRBV4-1
CASSPYLGQAFSGNTIYF
TGCGCCAGCAGCCCGTACCTTGGACAGGCCTTCTCTGGAAACACCATATATTTT
>-|TRBJ1-5|TRBD1|TRBV15
CATSVGQGTGVSQPQHF
TGTGCCACCAGCGTGGGGCAAGGGACAGGGGTGAGTCAGCCCCAGCATTTT
>-|TRBJ2-7|TRBD2|TRBV4-2
CASSQDRGLVSSEQYF
TGTGCCAGCAGCCAAGATCGAGGACTAGTTTCTTCCGAGCAGTACTTC
>-|TRBJ2-2|-|TRBV7-8
CASSLTGPNTGELFF
TGTGCCAGCAGCTTAACAGGACCAAACACCGGGGAGCTGTTTTTT
>-|TRBJ1-4|-|TRBV30
CAWSRGYLATNEKLFF
TGTGCCTGGAGTCGGGGGTACCTAGCAACTAATGAAAAACTGTTTTTT
>few|TRBJ2-2|TRBD1|TRBV5-1
CASSENPGQGITGELFF
TGCGCCAGCAGCGAGAACCCGGGACAGGGGATAACCGGGGAGCTGTTTTTT